Sequencing of this T cell receptor beta chain was carried out in a study of T cell changes during pregnancy in multiple sclerosis (dated by TCRdb to the late 2010s). The study in broad terms: The study examined how the T cell repertoire changed over the course of pregnancy in women with multiple sclerosis.

As to this clone: Its specific antigen is unknown. Per-nucleotide qualities are absent, and no much larger clonotype sits a single base away.

To prepare the library, the immunoSEQ multiplex PCR assay was applied. In TCRdb, the immuneACCESS table is reduced to in-frame sequences with V and J assigned. These tables do not hold every clone; where another copy was compared, an unresolved V gene accounts for under half, and the others remain unexplained. The sample table records 45,000 or so clones; roughly 88% of these occur just once. The biggest ten clones account for roughly 1.4% of the sample. Here V drops 4 bases and J drops 1 base, and the junction holds 5 bases not matched to any gene. According to the germline V gene, CDR1 reads SGHDN and CDR2 reads FVKESK. Counted from cysteine to phenylalanine, this CDR3 has 16 amino acids. The retained sequence is limited to the CDR3, 48 bases, with the frame set at the first base.

This clonotype was obtained from a female donor with multiple sclerosis, enrolled in a pregnancy study. Sequenced material: PBMCs (not recorded whether the cells were cultured). This receptor chain uses TRBV14 and TRBJ2-5; TRBD2 agrees with 11 junctional bases. The CDR3 has the sequence CASSLGLAAPQETQYF. At the DNA level, the sequence is TGTGCCAGCAGCCTGGGACTAGCGGCCCCCCAAGAGACCCAGTACTTC.